This T cell receptor (beta chain) was sequenced during a study of response to subunit inactivated influenza vaccine. One entry per CDR3 protein results from TCRdb running MiXCR on the RT-PCR reads. The sample records more than 500,000 distinct CDR3 sequences, approximately 10% being singletons. The table lists this clonotype with a few counts. The CDR3 covers 12 residues. V lost 5 bases and J lost 9, with 9 bases in between. Germline V CDR1 and CDR2: KGHDR, SFDVKD. This same sample was also taken into another study, of T cells expressing NK-cell markers. From that paper: The cDNA for TCR beta came from 5'RACE template switching with UMIs.

This receptor was taken from a man between 45 and 60 years old who received an inactivated influenza vaccine. The gene calls are TRBV24-1 and TRBJ2-2; possibly TRBD1 or TRBD2 for D (5 bases each). Sequencing used PBMCs from blood, obtained on the day of vaccination. DNA for the CDR3: TGTGCCACCAGTGGGGACGCTCGGGAGCTGTTTTTT. Translating gives CATSGDARELFF.